Below are 28 T cell receptor beta chains sequenced from a single sample in a study of vaccination effects on CD4 cells after COVID-19. Antigens for these TCRs are unknown. Following a roughly 9-day culture, CD4+ T cells were purified. Vaccine administered to participants consisted of two doses of either BNT162b2 or mRNA-1273. This table comes from immunoSEQ multiplex PCR, and its TCRdb copy is limited to in-frame clones, with some not included. The data contain more than 60,000 clones, roughly 74% of them singletons. The sample was CD4+ T cells from PBMCs cultured without peptide, taken after COVID-19 vaccination. These receptors originate from a human donor who received a COVID-19 vaccine.

This sequence joins TRBV30 and TRBJ1-5, with a possible D match to TRBD1 (6 bases). The V gene's germline CDR1 is GTSNPN and CDR2 SVGIG (reference sequence). Trimming removed 1 base at V and 5 bases at J, with 15 bases between. This CDR3 has 15 residues. The CDR3, as DNA: TGTGCCTGGAGTGAACTCAACAGGGACGATCAGCCCCAGCATTTT. It specifies CAWSELNRDDQPQHF.

The rearrangement links TRBV24-1 to TRBJ2-1; 7 nucleotides agree with TRBD2. The J segment lost 4 bases and the V segment lost 0 bases, leaving 5 bases of the junction unmatched. The CDR3 totals 16 residues. Per germline, CDR1 KGHDR and CDR2 SFDVKD. The DNA for the CDR3 is TGTGCCACCAGTGATTTGCTTGCTAGCGGTTACAATGAGCAGTTCTTC. Protein sequence: CATSDLLASGYNEQFF.

V usage is TRBV6-6 and J usage is TRBJ2-7; 9 nucleotides line up with TRBD1. The J segment lost 7 bases and the V segment lost 0 bases, leaving 10 bases of the junction unmatched. This CDR3 is built from 16 residues. The germline CDR1 and CDR2 sequences are MNHNY and SVGAGI (reference sequence). CDR3 DNA: TGTGCCAGCAGTTACTCGCGCGGACAGGGGAGTGGGGAGCAGTACGTC. Translated, it gives CASSYSRGQGSGEQYV.

The CDR3 DNA is TGTGCCAGCAGCTTCCGGCCGGGACTAGCGGGGGCGGGCCTAGATACGCAGTATTTT. Its translation: CASSFRPGLAGAGLDTQYF. The J gene is TRBJ2-3, the V gene TRBV5-6, with 14 positions matching TRBD2. The junction had 13 bases not matched to a gene; V was cut back by 2 bases and J by 5 bases. This CDR3 has 19 residues. Germline loops: CDR1 SGHDT, CDR2 YYEEEE.

CDR3 sequence: CASSYRGPSEQYV. For the CDR3, the DNA is TGTGCCAGCAGTTATCGGGGTCCCTCCGAGCAGTACGTC. V is TRBV6-2 or TRBV6-3 and J is TRBJ2-7; a possible D gene is TRBD2 (5 bases). V lost 3 bases and J 6 bases, leaving 12 bases between the germline ends. This CDR3 spans 13 amino acids. Germline loops: CDR1 MNHEY, CDR2 SVGEGT.

The V call is TRBV5-1, the J call TRBJ2-3, with D perhaps assigned TRBD1 or TRBD2 (5 bases each). V lost 4 bases to trimming and J lost 5 bases, with 20 bases between them. The CDR3 spans 16 residues. Germline lookup yields CDR1 SGHRS and CDR2 YFSETQ. This chain's CDR3 is CASSTAGTPRGDTQYF. In nucleotides, the CDR3 is TGCGCCAGCAGCACCGCCGGGACCCCGAGGGGAGATACGCAGTATTTT.

The genes are TRBV10-3 and TRBJ2-7, with 11 bases lining up with TRBD2. The CDR3 runs to 18 residues. CDR1 and CDR2 (germline): ENHRY, SYGVKD. V trimming: 0 bases; J trimming: 6 bases; junction bases outside the gene matches: 13. CDR3 bases: TGTGCCATCAGTGAGTCTATCGTGGCTAGCGGGGGGAGGGGCGAGCAGTACGTC. Protein: CAISESIVASGGRGEQYV.

This rearrangement joins TRBV7-2 to TRBJ1-6; D unclear. The CDR3 has 17 residues. The ends were cut back, 2 bases at V and 0 bases at J, with 11 bases in the middle. CDR1 and CDR2 (germline): SGHTA, FQGNSA. CDR3 sequence (DNA): TGTGCCAGCAGCTTATTGACGGGAACCTCCTATAATTCACCCCTCCACTTT. Protein sequence: CASSLLTGTSYNSPLHF.

The chain joins TRBV7-9 to TRBJ2-4; TRBD1 aligns across 7 bases. After removal of 6 bases from V and 5 bases from J, the junction contained 13 bases not matched to a gene. Per the germline V gene, CDR1 is SEHNR and CDR2 is FQNEAQ (reference sequence). This CDR3 contains 16 residues. CDR3: CASSHTGVWIENIQYF. The DNA for the CDR3 is TGTGCCAGCAGTCATACAGGGGTTTGGATCGAAAACATTCAGTACTTC.

This clone was seen a few times. V is TRBV15 and J is TRBJ1-1; D remains unclear. Germline values: CDR1 LNHNV, CDR2 YYDKDF (reference sequence). The CDR3 has 13 amino acids. V was shortened by 8 bases and J by 3 bases, with 13 bases between the two germline ends. CDR3 in amino acids: CATELGGYTEAFF. CDR3 bases: TGTGCCACCGAATTGGGAGGATACACTGAAGCTTTCTTT. The whole variable domain, filled in from reference TRBV15 and TRBJ1-1, reads DAMVIQNPRYQVTQFGKPVTLSCSQTLNHNVMYWYQQKSSQAPKLLFHYYDKDFNNEADTPDNFQSRRPNTSFCFLDIRSPGLGDTAMYLCATELGGYTEAFFGQGTRLTVV.

V usage is TRBV11-2 and J usage is TRBJ2-4, with D tentatively TRBD2 (7 bases). The CDR3 totals 13 residues. Trimming shortened V by 7 bases and J by 9 bases, and 16 bases separated the two germline ends. Germline loops: CDR1 SGHAT, CDR2 FQNNGV. CDR3 DNA: TGTGCCAGCAACCTCCGGGGGGCCAGCATTCAGTACTTC. This encodes CASNLRGASIQYF. The entire variable domain, with the rest obtained from reference TRBV11-2 and TRBJ2-4, is as follows: EAGVAQSPRYKIIEKRQSVAFWCNPISGHATLYWYQQILGQGPKLLIQFQNNGVVDDSQLPKDRFSAERLKGVDSTLKIQPAKLEDSAVYLCASNLRGASIQYFGAGTRLSVL.

Written as DNA, the CDR3 is TGCGCCAGCAGCTTGGCTAGCGGATACTCTGGAAACACCATATATTTT. Translation gives CASSLASGYSGNTIYF. The chain links TRBV5-1 to TRBJ1-3; D gene ambiguous. The CDR3 is made up of 16 amino acids. V lost 0 bases, J lost 0 bases, and 10 bases lay in between. The germline V gene encodes CDR1 SGHRS and CDR2 YFSETQ.

This sequence joins TRBV12-3 or TRBV12-4 and TRBJ1-1; D gene ambiguous. CDR3 length equals 11 residues. V dropped 3 bases and J dropped 9 bases, with 8 bases sitting between them. The CDR3: CASSLMGKAFF. CDR3 DNA: TGTGCCAGCAGTTTGATGGGAAAAGCTTTCTTT.

The chain links TRBV7-2 to TRBJ2-3; D may be TRBD1 (6 bases). The CDR3 is made up of 17 amino acids. Trimming removed 1 base from V and 6 bases from J, with 20 bases in between. From germline, CDR1 is SGHTA and CDR2 FQGNSA. CDR3 nucleotides: TGTGCCAGCAGCTTAGTATGGGGGCTCGAGTCGGGCGATACGCAGTATTTT. Its protein is CASSLVWGLESGDTQYF.

The V gene is TRBV5-1, the J gene TRBJ1-2; tentatively, D is TRBD1 (5 bases). Germline loops: CDR1 SGHRS, CDR2 YFSETQ. The CDR3 runs 16 residues. V was shortened by 3 bases and J by 6 bases, with 21 bases between the two germline ends. The CDR3 DNA follows: TGCGCCAGCAGCTCCTCGGGGGTACCGCAAGGGGATGGCTACACCTTC. Translation gives CASSSSGVPQGDGYTF.

V is TRBV10-2 and J is TRBJ2-2; 7 bases are shared with TRBD1. Germline V gene data show CDR1 as WSHSY and CDR2 as SAAADI. The CDR3 length is 15 residues. The trim removed 5 bases at V and 0 bases at J, leaving 3 bases unmatched. The CDR3 bases are TGCGCCAGCAGTAAGGGACAGACGAACACCGGGGAGCTGTTTTTT. Its protein product is CASSKGQTNTGELFF.

The chain is built from TRBV7-2 and TRBJ1-5; D is ambiguous. The V end was cut by 5 bases, the J end by 7 bases, with 12 bases between. Germline V gene sequence: CDR1 SGHTA, CDR2 FQGNSA. The CDR3 has 13 amino acids. The CDR3 sequence: CASSLEKGQPQHF. The CDR3 coding sequence is TGTGCCAGCAGCCTAGAGAAGGGCCAGCCCCAGCATTTT.

This chain joins TRBV29-1 and TRBJ1-1, with D possibly being TRBD1 (5 bases). Between the trimmed V and J ends, which lost 3 bases and 1 base, there was a span of 15 bases. Germline V lookup: CDR1 SQVTM, CDR2 ANQGSEA. The CDR3 consists of 15 residues. The CDR3 region is CSVDRRDGSNTEAFF. The CDR3 bases are TGCAGCGTTGACCGGAGGGACGGCTCGAACACTGAAGCTTTCTTT.

The chain employs TRBV7-2 and TRBJ2-5; 11 bases fit TRBD2. This CDR3 spans 16 amino acids. The V segment lost 3 bases and the J segment 1 base; nucleotides outside the gene matches: 4. Germline CDR1 and CDR2: SGHTA and FQGNSA. CDR3 residues: CASSLFTSGGQETQYF. The CDR3 DNA sequence: TGTGCCAGCAGCTTGTTTACTAGCGGGGGCCAAGAGACCCAGTACTTC.

This clone has only a few counts. The chain uses TRBV15 and TRBJ1-5; D gene uncertain. V was trimmed by 5 bases and J by 0 bases, leaving 8 bases between them. The CDR3 is 14 residues long. Germline V gives CDR1 LNHNV, CDR2 YYDKDF (reference sequence). CDR3 sequence reads: CATSGPNSNQPQHF. The CDR3 region has the DNA TGTGCCACCAGCGGTCCCAATAGCAATCAGCCCCAGCATTTT.

V gene TRBV19 combines with J gene TRBJ1-1, with D possibly matching TRBD1 (6 bases). V lost 6 bases and J lost 1, with 6 bases in between. Per the germline V gene, CDR1 is LNHDA and CDR2 is SQIVND (reference sequence). CDR3 length: 12 residues. This CDR3 is CASRDRNTEAFF. The CDR3 DNA is TGTGCCAGTAGGGACAGGAACACTGAAGCTTTCTTT.

The rearrangement links TRBV7-2 to TRBJ1-3; D unresolved. CDR3 length: 14 residues. Germline V gene data show CDR1 as SGHTA and CDR2 as FQGNSA. Trimming left V 5 bases short and J 0 bases short, with 8 bases between. CDR3 amino acids: CASSGGISGNTIYF. DNA of the CDR3: TGTGCCAGCAGCGGAGGGATCTCTGGAAACACCATATATTTT.

Note on this clone: Other DNA sequences in this sample translate to the same CDR3. This rearrangement joins TRBV5-6 to TRBJ2-3; D not resolved. The length of the CDR3 is 11 residues. Trimming left V 4 bases short and J 3 bases short, with 3 bases between. The germline gives CDR1 SGHDT, CDR2 YYEEEE. CDR3 in amino acids: CASSRTDTQYF. CDR3 nucleotides: TGTGCCAGCAGCCGAACAGATACGCAGTATTTT.

The CDR3 loop reads CASTSGTGGSYEQYV. CDR3 DNA sequence: TGTGCCAGCACATCCGGGACAGGGGGTTCCTACGAGCAGTACGTC. This chain joins TRBV6-5 and TRBJ2-7; 11 bases match TRBD1. The length of the CDR3 is 15 residues. Unmatched junction bases numbered 6, after V lost 7 bases and J lost 1 base. Germline-derived CDR1 and CDR2 are MNHEY and SVGAGI.

The chain uses TRBV6-5 and TRBJ1-2; D possibly corresponds to TRBD1 (6 bases). Germline V gene sequence: CDR1 MNHEY, CDR2 SVGAGI. The V gene lost 6 bases and the J gene lost 2 bases, with 10 bases spanning the gap. The CDR3 has 13 residues. The DNA for the CDR3 is TGTGCCAGCAGCCTGACAGGCAACTATGGCTACACCTTC. Its protein product is CASSLTGNYGYTF.

The rearrangement joins TRBV11-2 to TRBJ2-1; 9 positions agree with TRBD1. Trimming removed 6 bases from V and 4 bases from J; junction bases left unmatched: 4. This CDR3 is 14 amino acids long. Germline CDR1 reads SGHAT; CDR2 reads FQNNGV. In DNA, the CDR3 is TGTGCCAGCAGGGGGACAGGGATATACAATGAGCAGTTCTTC. Translation: CASRGTGIYNEQFF.

The chain joins TRBV18 to TRBJ2-1, with 12 positions matching TRBD2. The length of the CDR3 is 17 residues. Germline V gene sequence: CDR1 KGHSH, CDR2 LQKENI. After removal of 3 bases from V and 9 bases from J, the junction contained 12 bases not matched to a gene. This CDR3 is CASSPPSGGASSGEQFF. The CDR3 nucleotides are TGTGCCAGCTCACCGCCTAGCGGGGGGGCCTCTTCGGGTGAGCAGTTCTTC.

The rearrangement uses TRBV28 and TRBJ2-3, with D perhaps matching TRBD1 (6 bases). V lost 2 bases to trimming and J lost 0 bases, with 9 bases between them. The CDR3 is made up of 15 amino acids. Germline CDR1 MDHEN, CDR2 SYDVKM. CDR3 nucleotides: TGTGCCAGCAGTTTACCGGGACAAAGCACAGATACGCAGTATTTT. As protein: CASSLPGQSTDTQYF. Full variable domain (remainder filled in from reference TRBV28 and TRBJ2-3): DVKVTQSSRYLVKRTGEKVFLECVQDMDHENMFWYRQDPGLGLRLIYFSYDVKMKEKGDIPEGYSVSREKKERFSLILESASTNQTSMYLCASSLPGQSTDTQYFGPGTRLTVL.